The 31 T cell receptor beta chains reported below all come from one sample, sequenced in a study of blood T cell repertoires in COVID-19. Measured with immunoSEQ multiplex PCR; TCRdb has only the in-frame clones, and not every one. The repertoire holds under 200,000 clones, with over 75% as singletons. The sample taken for sequencing was PBMCs or T cells enriched from blood (not recorded which). The receptors were gathered from a man aged 45-60 years who had recovered from COVID-19.

This chain uses TRBV19 with TRBJ2-3; D is possibly TRBD1 (5 bases). Between the trimmed V and J ends, which lost 4 bases and 5 bases, there was a span of 10 bases. The CDR3 loop spans 13 amino acids. Germline CDR1 reads LNHDA; CDR2 reads SQIVND (reference sequence). The CDR3: CASSKQAQDTQYF. The CDR3 DNA reads as TGTGCCAGTAGTAAACAGGCTCAAGATACGCAGTATTTT.

CDR3 nucleotide sequence: TGTGCCTGGTCCGGGACAGGGGGAAGTGAGCAGTTCTTC. It codes for CAWSGTGGSEQFF. The chain uses TRBV30 and TRBJ2-1, with 11 nucleotides matching TRBD1. This CDR3 region has 13 residues. The V and J ends lost 5 bases and 9 bases, in that order; junction bases with no gene match: 6. The germline CDR1 and CDR2 sequences are GTSNPN and SVGIG (reference sequence).

This clone came up a few times. This rearrangement joins TRBV20-1 to TRBJ2-5, with TRBD1 matching over 7 bases. This CDR3 is 11 amino acids long. V shed 6 bases and J 5 bases; nucleotides not matched to a gene: 3. Germline values: CDR1 DFQATT, CDR2 SNEGSKA (reference sequence). The CDR3 region has the DNA TGCAGTGCCGGGGACAGTGAGACCCAGTACTTC. This encodes CSAGDSETQYF.

V gene TRBV2 combines with J gene TRBJ2-7; 8 nucleotides align to TRBD2. J lost 2 bases, V lost 1 base, and 1 base had no gene match. The CDR3 length is 14 residues. Per the germline V gene, CDR1 is SNHLY and CDR2 is FYNNEI. This CDR3 reads CASSEGGGTYEQYF. The DNA of the CDR3 is TGTGCCAGCAGTGAAGGCGGGGGGACCTACGAGCAGTACTTC.

In DNA, the CDR3 is TGTGCCAGCAGCTCCCCGACAGGAATGAGCACTGAAGCTTTCTTT. Its translation is CASSSPTGMSTEAFF. The V and J genes are TRBV6-6 and TRBJ1-1; weak D call: TRBD1 (6 bases). With 6 bases removed from V and 4 bases from J, the gap between germline ends came to 18 bases. Germline V gene data show CDR1 as MNHNY and CDR2 as SVGAGI (reference sequence). This CDR3 comprises 15 residues.

The gene calls are TRBV6-5 and TRBJ1-3; 8 bases are shared with TRBD1. The germline V gene encodes CDR1 MNHEY and CDR2 SVGAGI. The CDR3 sequence is 13 residues long. Trimming removed 10 bases from V and 4 bases from J; junction bases left unmatched: 6. CDR3 residues: CANGQGGGNTIYF. CDR3 bases: TGTGCCAACGGACAGGGAGGCGGAAACACCATATATTTT.

This clone was seen once. The J gene is TRBJ1-5, the V gene TRBV5-1; no reliable D call. CDR3 length: 13 amino acids. Trimming pared 4 bases from V and 0 bases from J, leaving 5 bases between. Germline loops: CDR1 SGHRS, CDR2 YFSETQ. CDR3 DNA: TGCGCCAGCAGCCCTAATAGCAATCAGCCCCAGCATTTT. Translation gives CASSPNSNQPQHF.

In this sample, this clone turned up a few times. This chain uses TRBV29-1 with TRBJ2-2; TRBD2 is a possible D gene (6 bases). Germline values: CDR1 SQVTM, CDR2 ANQGSEA. V gave up 3 bases and J gave up 2 bases, with 13 bases separating them. The CDR3 sequence is 15 residues long. In nucleotides, the CDR3 is TGCAGCGTTGAGGCCGGGACTGGAAACACCGGGGAGCTGTTTTTT. Residues: CSVEAGTGNTGELFF.

This clone was recorded only once. V and J are TRBV6-5 and TRBJ1-5; the D gene is possibly TRBD1 (5 bases). The CDR3 sequence is 14 residues long. Germline V gene data show CDR1 as MNHEY and CDR2 as SVGAGI. V gave up 5 bases and J gave up 3 bases, with 11 bases separating them. In nucleotides, the CDR3 is TGTGCCAGCAGTATTCGACAGAACAATCAGCCCCAGCATTTT. Protein: CASSIRQNNQPQHF.

The chain has TRBV5-6 and TRBJ2-4, with a possible D match to TRBD1 (6 bases). CDR3 length: 15 amino acids. The ends were cut back, 0 bases at V and 1 base at J, with 8 bases in the middle. Germline V lookup: CDR1 SGHDT, CDR2 YYEEEE. The CDR3 loop is CASSLAGVAKNIQYF. CDR3 nucleotide sequence: TGTGCCAGCAGCTTGGCAGGGGTGGCCAAAAACATTCAGTACTTC.

This chain's CDR3 is CASSETRDRDTF. CDR3 bases: TGTGCCAGCAGTGAAACCCGGGACAGGGACACCTTC. This rearrangement joins TRBV2 to TRBJ1-2; 9 nucleotides line up with TRBD1. CDR3 length: 12 amino acids. In germline, CDR1 is SNHLY, CDR2 FYNNEI. V dropped 2 bases and J dropped 12; count of bases not matched to a gene: 4.

The rearrangement uses TRBV7-2 and TRBJ2-3; 9 positions match TRBD2. The V segment lost 4 bases and the J segment 0 bases; nucleotides outside the gene matches: 8. CDR3 length: 17 residues. The germline V gene encodes CDR1 SGHTA and CDR2 FQGNSA. The CDR3 loop is CASSSVPSGVSTDTQYF. Written as DNA, the CDR3 is TGTGCCAGCAGCTCCGTGCCTAGCGGGGTTAGCACAGATACGCAGTATTTT. The variable domain in full, completed from reference TRBV7-2 and TRBJ2-3, reads GAGVSQSPSNKVTEKGKDVELRCDPISGHTALYWYRQSLGQGLEFLIYFQGNSAPDKSGLPSDRFSAERTGGSVSTLTIQRTQQEDSAVYLCASSSVPSGVSTDTQYFGPGTRLTVL.

The J gene is TRBJ2-7, the V gene TRBV3-1 (or the pseudogene TRBV3-2); TRBD2 matches at 9 bases. V gave up 1 base and J gave up 4 bases; unmatched junction bases: 8. Per germline, CDR1 LGHDT and CDR2 YNNKEL (reference sequence). The CDR3 has 16 residues. The CDR3 coding sequence is TGTGCCAGCAGCCAAGCCATGGCGGGGGGGATATACGAGCAGTACTTC. Its protein is CASSQAMAGGIYEQYF.

The chain has TRBV28 and TRBJ2-1; 10 bases map to TRBD2. CDR3 length equals 19 residues. Germline V gene lookup returns CDR1 MDHEN and CDR2 SYDVKM. V gave up 6 bases and J gave up 0 bases; unmatched junction bases: 14. CDR3 sequence: CASRGPSGRAVRSYNEQFF. CDR3 DNA: TGTGCCAGCAGGGGACCTAGCGGGAGAGCGGTACGCTCCTACAATGAGCAGTTCTTC.

A single count supports this clone. The J gene is TRBJ1-5, the V gene TRBV6-5, with a weak D call TRBD1 (5 bases). Germline V lookup: CDR1 MNHEY, CDR2 SVGAGI. The CDR3 runs to 15 residues. The ends were cut back, 6 bases at V and 4 bases at J, with 16 bases in the middle. The CDR3 loop is CASRPWGESNQPQHF. In DNA form, the CDR3 reads TGTGCCAGCAGACCCTGGGGGGAATCGAATCAGCCCCAGCATTTT.

The chain couples TRBV11-3 to TRBJ1-1, with a tentative D call TRBD1 (6 bases). The V end lost 1 base, the J end lost 8 bases, and 14 bases lay between the germline ends. The V gene's germline CDR1 is SGHNT and CDR2 YENEEA. This CDR3 has 14 residues. CDR3 nucleotides: TGTGCCAGCAGCTTAGGGGGGTCAGACAGGGAAGCTTTCTTT. This codes for CASSLGGSDREAFF.

The chain employs TRBV7-8 and TRBJ1-1; unclear D gene. Trimming removed 5 bases at V and 1 base at J, with 14 bases between. Germline V CDR1 and CDR2: SGHVS, FQNEAQ. The CDR3 spans 15 residues. The CDR3: CASSTQLLPNTEAFF. DNA for the CDR3: TGTGCCAGCAGCACCCAACTATTACCGAACACTGAAGCTTTCTTT. The full variable domain, in which reference TRBV7-8 and TRBJ1-1 provide the parts outside the CDR3, is GAGVSQSPRYKVAKRGQDVALRCDPISGHVSLFWYQQALGQGPEFLTYFQNEAQLDKSGLPSDRFFAERPEGSVSTLKIQRTQQEDSAVYLCASSTQLLPNTEAFFGQGTRLTVV.

The chain recombines TRBV5-4 with TRBJ2-2, with a tentative D call TRBD1 (5 bases). Between the trimmed V and J ends, which lost 4 bases and 6 bases, there was a span of 10 bases. Per germline, CDR1 SGHNT and CDR2 YYREEE (reference sequence). This CDR3 has 13 amino acids. This CDR3 reads CASSIGESGELFF. The CDR3, as DNA: TGTGCCAGCAGCATAGGGGAATCCGGGGAGCTGTTTTTT.

In DNA form, the CDR3 reads TGTGCCTGGTCACAGAGACAAGAGACCCAGTACTTC. It encodes CAWSQRQETQYF. The chain employs TRBV30 and TRBJ2-5; D is undetermined. Germline V gene sequence: CDR1 GTSNPN, CDR2 SVGIG (reference sequence). CDR3 length equals 12 residues. Trimming took off 5 bases at V and 2 bases at J, with 9 bases between the two ends.

This clone came up a few times. The CDR3 DNA reads as TGTGCCAGCAGCCAGATGACGCGGACTAACAATGAGCAGTTCTTC. Translating gives CASSQMTRTNNEQFF. V is TRBV3-1 (or the pseudogene TRBV3-2) and J is TRBJ2-1, with D perhaps TRBD2 (6 bases). Germline V gene lookup returns CDR1 LGHDT and CDR2 YNNKEL (reference sequence). Deletions cut 3 bases from V and 5 bases from J, with 14 bases between. The CDR3 loop spans 15 amino acids.

The chain couples TRBV28 to TRBJ1-2; tentative D call: TRBD1 (5 bases). This CDR3 spans 14 amino acids. The germline V and J ends were trimmed by 5 bases and 6 bases, with 16 bases remaining between them. Germline assignment: CDR1 MDHEN and CDR2 SYDVKM. CDR3 amino acids: CASSPPEGGDGYTF. CDR3 bases: TGTGCCAGCAGTCCCCCGGAGGGAGGGGATGGCTACACCTTC.

This clone has only a few counts. The V and J genes are TRBV7-8 and TRBJ2-6; D unclear. The V gene lost 5 bases and the J gene lost 3 bases, with 17 bases spanning the gap. CDR3 length: 17 residues. Germline V gives CDR1 SGHVS, CDR2 FQNEAQ. CDR3 in amino acids: CASSPPFRESGANVLTF. The CDR3 nucleotides are TGTGCCAGCAGCCCACCATTTCGAGAGAGTGGGGCCAACGTCCTGACTTTC. Full variable domain (remainder filled in from reference TRBV7-8 and TRBJ2-6): GAGVSQSPRYKVAKRGQDVALRCDPISGHVSLFWYQQALGQGPEFLTYFQNEAQLDKSGLPSDRFFAERPEGSVSTLKIQRTQQEDSAVYLCASSPPFRESGANVLTFGAGSRLTVL.

This clone was observed a few times. The rearrangement joins TRBV18 to TRBJ1-2; D is perhaps TRBD1 (5 bases). CDR1 and CDR2 (germline): KGHSH, LQKENI. The germline V and J ends were trimmed by 4 bases and 4 bases, with 16 bases remaining between them. CDR3 length: 15 residues. The CDR3 DNA reads as TGTGCCAGCTCACAAGACAGTCTGCTCGTCTATGGCTACACCTTC. Translating it yields CASSQDSLLVYGYTF.

The chain links TRBV20-1 to TRBJ2-6; possibly TRBD1 for D (6 bases). The ends were cut back, 3 bases at V and 0 bases at J, with 12 bases in the middle. The CDR3 covers 16 residues. Germline assignment: CDR1 DFQATT and CDR2 SNEGSKA (reference sequence). CDR3 region: CSASLGASSGANVLTF. DNA of the CDR3: TGCAGTGCTAGTTTGGGGGCGAGCTCTGGGGCCAACGTCCTGACTTTC.

This chain uses TRBV5-4 with TRBJ1-1; tentatively, D is TRBD1 (6 bases). CDR3 size: 14 residues. CDR1 is SGHNT and CDR2 is YYREEE in the germline V gene (reference sequence). Trimming pared 4 bases from V and 6 bases from J, leaving 16 bases between. The DNA of the CDR3 is TGTGCCAGCAGCACCCGGGACAATGAGGCTGAAGCTTTCTTT. Encoded protein: CASSTRDNEAEAFF.

V gene TRBV2 combines with J gene TRBJ1-1; tentatively, D is TRBD1 (6 bases). Per the germline V gene, CDR1 is SNHLY and CDR2 is FYNNEI. The CDR3 runs 15 residues. Trimming cost V 7 bases and J 0 bases, with 15 bases left between them. The CDR3 is CASKNLGQLNTEAFF. In DNA, the CDR3 is TGTGCCAGCAAGAACTTAGGACAGCTGAACACTGAAGCTTTCTTT.

The chain recombines TRBV10-3 with TRBJ2-7; a weak D match, TRBD2 (6 bases). Germline loops: CDR1 ENHRY, CDR2 SYGVKD. V dropped 3 bases and J dropped 5 bases, with 14 bases sitting between them. The CDR3 contains 14 residues. The CDR3 here is CAISDSGTLNEQYF. Written as DNA, the CDR3 is TGTGCCATCAGTGATAGCGGTACCTTGAACGAGCAGTACTTC.

The rearrangement uses TRBV5-4 and TRBJ1-5; 7 bases are a match to TRBD1. CDR1 and CDR2 (germline): SGHNT, YYREEE (reference sequence). CDR3 length equals 14 residues. The junction had 4 bases not matched to a gene; V was cut back by 4 bases and J by 3 bases. The CDR3 nucleotides are TGTGCCAGCAGCGCGGACAGGTACAATCAGCCCCAGCATTTT. It is translated as CASSADRYNQPQHF.

This chain connects TRBV7-8 to TRBJ1-5; possibly TRBD1 for D (6 bases). This CDR3 is built from 16 residues. The V end was cut by 2 bases, the J end by 0 bases, with 11 bases between. CDR1 is SGHVS and CDR2 is FQNEAQ in the germline V gene. The CDR3, as DNA: TGTGCCAGCAGCTTAATAGGGGGACATAGCAATCAGCCCCAGCATTTT. Its protein product is CASSLIGGHSNQPQHF.

This chain joins TRBV7-8 and TRBJ2-1; 7 bases line up with TRBD2. V lost 4 bases, J lost 10 bases, and 7 bases stayed unmatched. The CDR3 runs 13 residues. Germline CDR1 is SGHVS and CDR2 is FQNEAQ. The CDR3 DNA is TGTGCCAGCAGCTCACATGGGGGAGGGGAGCAGTTCTTC. Translation: CASSSHGGGEQFF.

The V call is TRBV28, the J call TRBJ1-5; maybe TRBD1 (6 bases). Germline lookup yields CDR1 MDHEN and CDR2 SYDVKM. The CDR3 consists of 17 residues. V lost 5 bases and J 2 bases, leaving 19 bases between the germline ends. CDR3 amino acids: CASSTPRGIMGNQPQHF. The CDR3 DNA reads TGTGCCAGCAGTACCCCAAGGGGGATCATGGGCAATCAGCCCCAGCATTTT.